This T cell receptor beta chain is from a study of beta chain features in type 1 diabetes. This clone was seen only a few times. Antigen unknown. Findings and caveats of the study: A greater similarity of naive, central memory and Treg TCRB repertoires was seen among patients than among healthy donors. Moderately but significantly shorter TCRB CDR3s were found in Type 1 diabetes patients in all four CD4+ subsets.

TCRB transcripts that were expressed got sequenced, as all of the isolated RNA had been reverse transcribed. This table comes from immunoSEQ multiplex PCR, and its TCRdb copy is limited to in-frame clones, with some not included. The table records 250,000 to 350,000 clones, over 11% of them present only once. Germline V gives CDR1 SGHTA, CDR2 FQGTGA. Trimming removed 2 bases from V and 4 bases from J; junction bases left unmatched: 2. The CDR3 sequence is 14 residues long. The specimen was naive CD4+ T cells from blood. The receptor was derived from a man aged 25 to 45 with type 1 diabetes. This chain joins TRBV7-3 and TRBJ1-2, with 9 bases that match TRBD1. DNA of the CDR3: TGTGCCAGCAGCTTAGGGACAGGGCCCTATGGCTACACCTTC. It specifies CASSLGTGPYGYTF. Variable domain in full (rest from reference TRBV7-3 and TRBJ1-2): GAGVSQTPSNKVTEKGKYVELRCDPISGHTALYWYRQSLGQGPEFLIYFQGTGAADDSGLPNDRFFAVRPEGSVSTLKIQRTERGDSAVYLCASSLGTGPYGYTFGSGTRLTVV.